The present entry profiles one TCR beta chain with its context. What it binds is not known. The sample comes from a study of blood T cells in healthy people across ages. With 6 bases removed from V and 0 bases from J, the gap between germline ends came to 15 bases. This CDR3 has 15 residues. Germline V gives CDR1 DFQATT, CDR2 SNEGSKA (reference sequence). For the second PCR, which ran for 7 to 11 cycles, a sample-barcoded 5' primer and a J-beta primer mix were used. TCRdb recomputed calls from the 5' RACE reads with MiXCR, one row per CDR3 protein. The data contain roughly 930,000 distinct CDR3 sequences, under 50% of them seen just once; the ten biggest clones take up roughly 12%. General study findings and limits: The authors considered diversity estimates from one million T cells to be underestimates. Donor CMV infection status was unknown, possibly confounding age-related changes in expanded clonotypes.

The sample providers were healthy Caucasian people from Russia, aged roughly 6 to 100. Sequencing input: blood. This chain connects TRBV20-1 to TRBJ1-3; tentatively, D is TRBD1 (5 bases). This TCR was sampled from a man aged 25 to 45 in good health. The CDR3 reads CSARDLDISGNTIYF. CDR3 DNA sequence: TGCAGTGCCCGCGACCTGGACATCTCTGGAAACACCATATATTTT.